This paragraph reports one TCR beta chain. Its specific antigen is unknown. Base qualities were left out, and no much larger clone turns up one base away. RNA was extracted using the RNeasy kit, and about 0.5 to 1 microgram was reverse transcribed with random hexamers. The immunoSEQ multiplex PCR assay, which covers 54 Vbeta and 13 Jbeta segments, was used to amplify TCR beta CDR3 regions. PCR amplification bias was corrected using a synthetic template baseline for primer optimization and computational correction. The source study handled its data this way. Reads were annotated to V, D and J genes according to IMGT and were analyzed with immunoSEQ Analyzer, with only productive sequences retained. To calculate clonality, Shannon entropy was normalized by log2 of the number of productive unique sequences and then subtracted from one. For each patient and control, public and private clones were evaluated within the 100 most prevalent clones. Clones were defined as Susac-specific if absent from the healthy and MS cohorts, from 1052 published viral clones and from other ImmuneACCESS disease sequences. The public reads were quality trimmed at Q25 with fastp and then assembled into clones with MiXCR by TCRdb, keeping productive beta chains. Each record represents a unique CDR3 protein, reported with the most common genes and DNA among its rows. The V and J calls were not made by the authors but by TCRdb's processing. The sample has about 200,000 distinct CDR3 sequences on record, roughly 92% of them singletons. The top ten hold about 0.12% of the sample.

The data stem from a study of CD8 T cells in Susac syndrome (dated by TCRdb to between 2018 and 2021). For context, the study as a whole: Whether CD8+ T cell activation and differentiation in Susac syndrome was antigen driven was tested using repertoire sequencing. CD8+ T cell repertoire clonality was compared between around eleven healthy donors, approximately 14 Susac syndrome patients and around 16 multiple sclerosis patients. The paper's findings and limits, for the study overall: The number of individuals in the TCR sequencing and HLA analysis was acknowledged as relatively small.

The CDR3 sequence holds 18 residues, the cysteine and phenylalanine included. Only the CDR3 part of the read is kept: 54 bases, read in frame from the first base. The germline V gene (reference sequence) sets CDR1 to DFQATT and CDR2 to SNEGSKA. From V the trimming removes 1 base and from J it removes 0 bases, while the gene matches leave 6 bases of the junction unaccounted for. Peripheral blood CD8+ and CD4+ T cells from healthy donors, Susac syndrome patients and multiple sclerosis patients were profiled by high-throughput TCR beta sequencing. The multiple sclerosis controls were treatment-naive patients whose relapsing-remitting disease, either stable or active, fulfilled the revised McDonald criteria. Bulk CD8+ and CD4+ T cells were purified magnetically by negative isolation, whereas CD8+ TEMRA cells were enriched by FACS. Blood was collected in EDTA tubes and processed within 24 hours, with PBMCs isolated through density gradient centrifugation. PBMCs intended for TCR sequencing were frozen in liquid nitrogen and were later thawed in a 37 degrees C water bath. A purity of at least 90% was achieved for sorted or isolated CD4+, CD8+ and CD8+ TEMRA cells.

The rearrangement combines TRBV20-1 with TRBJ2-1; TRBD2 agrees with 13 junctional bases. This clonotype was sampled from a human donor with multiple sclerosis. The sequencing sample was made of CD8+ T cells from PBMCs. The CDR3 is CSARAGLAGEVSYNEQFF. The DNA reads TGCAGTGCTAGAGCCGGACTAGCGGGGGAAGTCTCCTACAATGAGCAGTTCTTC.